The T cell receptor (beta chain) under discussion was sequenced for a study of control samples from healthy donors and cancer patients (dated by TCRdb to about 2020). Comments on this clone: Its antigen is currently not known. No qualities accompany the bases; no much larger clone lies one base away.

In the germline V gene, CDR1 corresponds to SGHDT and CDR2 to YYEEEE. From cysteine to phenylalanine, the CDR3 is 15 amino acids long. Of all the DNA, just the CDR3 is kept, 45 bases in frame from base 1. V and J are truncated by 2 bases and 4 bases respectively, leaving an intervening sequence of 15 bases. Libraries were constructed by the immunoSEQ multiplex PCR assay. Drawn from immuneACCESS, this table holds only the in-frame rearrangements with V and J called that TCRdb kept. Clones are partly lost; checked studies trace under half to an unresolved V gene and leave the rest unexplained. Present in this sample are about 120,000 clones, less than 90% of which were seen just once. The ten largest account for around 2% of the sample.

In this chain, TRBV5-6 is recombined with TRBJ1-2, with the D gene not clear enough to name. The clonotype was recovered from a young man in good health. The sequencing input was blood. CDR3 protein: CASSLRHVPIYGYTF. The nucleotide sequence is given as TGTGCCAGCAGCTTACGACACGTTCCGATCTATGGCTACACCTTC.